Following are 6 T cell receptor beta chains from one sample sequenced in a study of blood T cell repertoires in COVID-19. Assay: immunoSEQ multiplex PCR; the TCRdb copy retains only in-frame clones and omits some. The sample yields roughly 310,000 clones, approximately 88% seen once. The sequenced material came from peripheral blood. The source is a woman between 45 and 65 years old with active or convalescent COVID-19.

The chain recombines TRBV3-1 (or the pseudogene TRBV3-2) with TRBJ2-7; D is unclear. The CDR3 contains 13 residues. Germline assignment: CDR1 LGHDT and CDR2 YNNKEL (reference sequence). V was trimmed by 0 bases and J by 4 bases, leaving 7 bases between them. The CDR3, as DNA: TGTGCCAGCAGCCAAGATCCGGTTTACGAGCAGTACTTC. The encoded protein is CASSQDPVYEQYF.

This clone has more than one count but fewer than ten. This chain connects TRBV6-6 to TRBJ2-5, with TRBD2 as a possible D gene (5 bases). From germline, CDR1 is MNHNY and CDR2 SVGAGI (reference sequence). The CDR3 runs 11 residues. V gave up 5 bases and J gave up 7 bases, with 8 bases separating them. DNA for the CDR3: TGTGCCAGCAGTGACCGGGGGACCCAGTACTTC. Its protein is CASSDRGTQYF.

The chain is built from TRBV5-5 and TRBJ1-1; 8 bases fit TRBD1. Trimming cost V 5 bases and J 4 bases; bases outside gene matches: 7. Germline V gives CDR1 SGHKS, CDR2 YYEKEE (reference sequence). The CDR3 totals 14 residues. The CDR3 nucleotides read TGTGCCAGCAGATTACAGGGGGGAGGCACTGAAGCTTTCTTT. This translates into CASRLQGGGTEAFF. The full variable domain, rest sourced from reference TRBV5-5 and TRBJ1-1, is DAGVTQSPTHLIKTRGQQVTLRCSPISGHKSVSWYQQVLGQGPQFIFQYYEKEERGRGNFPDRFSARQFPNYSSELNVNALLLGDSALYLCASRLQGGGTEAFFGQGTRLTVV.

The rearrangement links TRBV27 to TRBJ1-6; 7 positions agree with TRBD1. Germline CDR1 reads MNHEY; CDR2 reads SMNVEV (reference sequence). The CDR3 has 15 amino acids. Trimming cost V 6 bases and J 7 bases; bases outside gene matches: 9. CDR3 in DNA: TGTGCCAGCAGGGGGTGGAGGGGGCAGAATTCACCCCTCCACTTT. As protein: CASRGWRGQNSPLHF.

In its sample, this clone was seen a few times. This chain joins TRBV6-5 and TRBJ2-7, with D unresolved. Germline values: CDR1 MNHEY, CDR2 SVGAGI. The CDR3 spans 13 residues. The ends were cut back, 3 bases at V and 1 base at J, with 7 bases in the middle. For the CDR3, the DNA is TGTGCCAGCAGTTATGGGCTGTCCTACGAGCAGTACTTC. This sequence encodes CASSYGLSYEQYF.

The sample holds one count of this clone. The chain joins TRBV10-3 to TRBJ1-4; D remains unclear. The CDR3 is 15 residues long. Trimming took 0 bases from V and 7 from J, leaving 12 bases between them. Germline values: CDR1 ENHRY, CDR2 SYGVKD. The CDR3 loop is CAISESGGISEKLFF. The CDR3 coding sequence is TGTGCCATCAGTGAGTCGGGAGGGATCAGTGAAAAACTGTTTTTT.